This T cell receptor (beta chain) comes out of a study of cytomegalovirus exposure and HLA in healthy donors. Study-wide context: The early release's HLA-typed donors yielded approximately 82 million unique TCRs.

This clone was seen more than once but under ten times. Its antigen remains unidentified. In the PCR, 60 Vbeta and 13 Jbeta primers were used. Per the original methods: It was a later analysis that counted 83 million or so unique TCR beta chains, of which approximately 9.9 million were shared. Only in-frame clones appear in the TCRdb table, and some are missing; sequencing was by immunoSEQ multiplex PCR. V and J calls and clone size are copied from that table; D and trimming were computed from the DNA. Among over 150,000 clones listed, about 80% were seen once. Germline V gene sequence: CDR1 SGHRS, CDR2 YFSETQ. After removal of 3 bases from V and 6 bases from J, the junction contained 5 bases not matched to a gene. CDR3 length: 14 residues. Study-wide points: Accurate predictions that matched the HLA-A and HLA-B alleles of most subjects were reportedly made from TCR beta sequences. Further analysis was carried out later, and it showed several of the most significant clusters appearing linked to common viral pathogens.

J is TRBJ1-2 and V is TRBV5-1; TRBD1 matches 10 bases. This receptor was identified in a man aged 18 to 30 in good health and CMV-seropositive. The sequencing sample was made of PBMCs. The CDR3 region is CASSSTGTGDGYTF. The CDR3 bases are TGCGCCAGCAGCTCCACCGGGACAGGGGATGGCTACACCTTC. Variable domain in full (rest from reference TRBV5-1 and TRBJ1-2): KAGVTQTPRYLIKTRGQQVTLSCSPISGHRSVSWYQQTPGQGLQFLFEYFSETQRNKGNFPGRFSGRQFSNSRSEMNVSTLELGDSALYLCASSSTGTGDGYTFGSGTRLTVV.